Listed here are 9 T cell receptor beta chains from one sample, sequenced in a study of response to subunit inactivated influenza vaccine. MiXCR, run by TCRdb on the RT-PCR reads, gives a single entry per CDR3 protein. Here the sample spans approximately 290,000 distinct CDR3 sequences, over 20% being singletons. Here the sequenced sample was PBMCs from blood, taken about 19 months after vaccination. The receptors shown here come from a man aged 45 to 75 who received an inactivated influenza vaccine.

This clonotype was seen at least ten times. V is TRBV7-2 and J is TRBJ1-5; a weak D match, TRBD1 (6 bases). V lost 4 bases, J lost 7 bases, and 14 bases lay in between. Germline CDR1 reads SGHTA; CDR2 reads FQGNSA. The CDR3 is made up of 14 amino acids. The CDR3 DNA sequence: TGTGCCAGCAGCTCCTGGACAGATGGGCAGCCCCAGCATTTT. Translation: CASSSWTDGQPQHF.

This clonotype was counted between two and nine times. The chain is built from TRBV4-3 and TRBJ1-1; perhaps TRBD1 as D (5 bases). Trimming removed 1 base from V and 2 bases from J, with 8 bases in between. Germline CDR1 reads LGHNA; CDR2 reads YSLEER. There are 14 residues in the CDR3. The CDR3 DNA follows: TGCGCCAGCAGCCAAGGCGACAGCAACACTGAAGCTTTCTTT. Amino acids: CASSQGDSNTEAFF.

The chain joins TRBV9 to TRBJ1-5, with 10 bases matching TRBD1. Germline V gene sequence: CDR1 SGDLS, CDR2 YYNGEE. The CDR3 runs to 16 residues. With V trimmed by 0 bases and J by 7 bases, 7 bases remained unmatched. The CDR3 sequence is CASSVGNGQGEQPQHF. As DNA, the CDR3 is TGTGCCAGCAGCGTAGGCAACGGACAGGGGGAGCAGCCCCAGCATTTT.

This clonotype came up a few times. The gene calls are TRBV10-3 and TRBJ1-1, with D tentatively TRBD1 (5 bases). This CDR3 spans 15 amino acids. Trimming removed 2 bases from V and 4 bases from J, with 14 bases in between. In germline, CDR1 is ENHRY, CDR2 SYGVKD. CDR3 nucleotides: TGTGCCATCAGTGAGAAGACAGTAACAAGCACTGAAGCTTTCTTT. Its translation is CAISEKTVTSTEAFF.

The chain uses TRBV29-1 and TRBJ1-2; the match to TRBD1 covers 12 bases. The CDR3 is 13 residues long. J was trimmed by 4 bases and V by 7 bases; bases with no gene match: 4. Germline V gene data show CDR1 as SQVTM and CDR2 as ANQGSEA. The CDR3 region has the DNA TGCAGCGGGTGGGGACAGGGGGCCTATGGCTACACCTTC. Protein product: CSGWGQGAYGYTF.

Only a few counts were recorded for this clonotype. V is TRBV29-1 and J is TRBJ2-2; TRBD2 aligns across 7 bases. This CDR3 spans 15 amino acids. Per the germline V gene, CDR1 is SQVTM and CDR2 is ANQGSEA. V lost 0 bases, J lost 6 bases, and 7 bases stayed unmatched. This CDR3 is CSVEEGGRYAGELFF. In DNA form, the CDR3 reads TGCAGCGTTGAAGAAGGCGGGAGATATGCCGGGGAGCTGTTTTTT.

For this clonotype: Given a much more abundant clone one base away, this may be a read error. The gene calls are TRBV11-1 and TRBJ1-6; D remains unclear. The CDR3 runs 18 residues. From germline, CDR1 is SGHAT and CDR2 FQDESV (reference sequence). The CDR3 sequence is CVSSPGRQRSSYNSPLHF. In nucleotides, the CDR3 is TGTGTCAGCAGCCCAGGAAGGCAGAGGAGCTCCTATAATTCACCCCTCCACTTT.

This clonotype was detected only a few times. The chain recombines TRBV14 with TRBJ1-2; D not resolved. CDR3 size: 14 residues. V lost 4 bases to trimming and J lost 11 bases, with 20 bases between them. Germline-derived CDR1 and CDR2 are SGHDN and FVKESK. The CDR3 DNA is TGTGCCAGCAGCCTGGACCTGGAAGCCGCGGTTTACACCTTC. Amino acid sequence: CASSLDLEAAVYTF.

The sample holds many counts of this clonotype. The CDR3 region is CASSRESGTEAFF. Written as DNA, the CDR3 is TGTGCCAGCAGCCGAGAATCGGGCACTGAAGCTTTCTTT. V and J are TRBV7-9 and TRBJ1-1; D call uncertain. This CDR3 spans 13 amino acids. Trimming shortened V by 5 bases and J by 4 bases, and 11 bases separated the two germline ends. Per the germline V gene, CDR1 is SEHNR and CDR2 is FQNEAQ (reference sequence).